The 23 T cell receptor beta chains presented below share a single source sample, sequenced in a study of T cell responses to AZD1222 COVID-19 vaccine (dated by TCRdb to about 2021). Library creation used the immunoSEQ multiplex PCR assay. The immuneACCESS repertoire file appears here via TCRdb, limited to in-frame rearrangements. These files lack a portion of the clones; in checked studies, under half of the deficit traces to unresolved V genes, and the cause of the others is not known. For this sample the table gives about 120,000 clones, of which roughly 90% were detected only once. Just over 4% of the sample goes to the ten largest clones. The time point label, as the study defines it: about 28 days (+/-7) after the second vaccine dose. Reading the label with the study, this specimen's treatment or condition is: meningococcal conjugate vaccine given as trial control. The sequences come from peripheral blood, collected 28 days after the second dose of the MenACWY control vaccine. The receptors come from an adult who received the MenACWY meningococcal vaccine as a control.

V usage is TRBV6-2 or TRBV6-3 and J usage is TRBJ2-7; D not certain. The CDR3 contains 15 residues. Trimming stripped 2 bases from V and 6 bases from J, with 17 bases between. Germline V gene data show CDR1 as MNHEY and CDR2 as SVGEGT. In DNA, the CDR3 is TGTGCCAGCAGTTACGGGCCGAGCAAGAAAGTCGAGCAGTACGTC. Translated, it gives CASSYGPSKKVEQYV.

The chain is built from TRBV5-4 and TRBJ2-5, with 7 bases lining up with TRBD2. The CDR3 consists of 13 residues. The germline CDR1 and CDR2 sequences are SGHNT and YYREEE (reference sequence). The V and J ends lost 3 bases and 5 bases, in that order; junction bases with no gene match: 4. CDR3: CASSWGGGETQYF. In DNA form, the CDR3 reads TGTGCCAGCAGCTGGGGGGGAGGCGAGACCCAGTACTTC.

The chain employs TRBV7-2 and TRBJ1-4; no firm D call. From germline, CDR1 is SGHTA and CDR2 FQGNSA. V lost 0 bases, J lost 4 bases, and 6 bases lay in between. CDR3 length equals 14 residues. The CDR3 DNA reads as TGTGCCAGCAGCTTAGCAGGGAATAATGAAAAACTGTTTTTT. As protein: CASSLAGNNEKLFF.

This clone was seen a single time. This chain uses TRBV2 with TRBJ2-2, with a possible D match to TRBD1 (6 bases). Trimming cost V 2 bases and J 3 bases, with 28 bases left between them. The CDR3 runs 21 residues. Germline V gives CDR1 SNHLY, CDR2 FYNNEI. CDR3 in DNA: TGTGCCAGCAGTGAATTTGGCTTATTCGACAGGCTAGCTCGAGACACCGGGGAGCTGTTTTTT. Protein product: CASSEFGLFDRLARDTGELFF. Based on the CDR3 plus reference TRBV2 and TRBJ2-2, the full variable domain is EPEVTQTPSHQVTQMGQEVILRCVPISNHLYFYWYRQILGQKVEFLVSFYNNEISEKSEIFDDQFSVERPDGSNFTLKIRSTKLEDSAMYFCASSEFGLFDRLARDTGELFFGEGSRLTVL.

V usage is TRBV15 and J usage is TRBJ2-3; the match to TRBD2 covers 11 bases. Germline V gives CDR1 LNHNV, CDR2 YYDKDF (reference sequence). The V and J ends lost 1 base and 5 bases, in that order; junction bases with no gene match: 11. The CDR3 has 18 amino acids. CDR3 protein: CATSRAIIAGGPGDTQYF. The CDR3, as DNA: TGTGCCACCAGCAGAGCGATCATAGCGGGGGGGCCCGGAGATACGCAGTATTTT.

The chain is built from TRBV12-3 or TRBV12-4 and TRBJ2-5; no firm D call. The V gene lost 2 bases and the J gene lost 2 bases, with 6 bases spanning the gap. The CDR3 totals 13 residues. The CDR3 DNA sequence: TGTGCCAGCAGTTTACTTCGTCAAGAGACCCAGTACTTC. Amino acids: CASSLLRQETQYF.

This chain uses TRBV27 with TRBJ2-1, with D perhaps given as TRBD1 or TRBD2 (5 bases each). The germline V gene has CDR1 MNHEY and CDR2 SMNVEV (reference sequence). V lost 6 bases to trimming and J lost 3 bases, with 18 bases between them. The CDR3 loop spans 16 amino acids. As DNA, the CDR3 is TGTGCCAGCAGCCTTCGGGACGGAAGATTCTACAATGAGCAGTTCTTC. It specifies CASSLRDGRFYNEQFF.

The chain uses TRBV27 and TRBJ1-5; TRBD1 matches at 11 bases. Trimming removed 5 bases from V and 6 bases from J; junction bases left unmatched: 12. This CDR3 contains 17 residues. In germline, CDR1 is MNHEY, CDR2 SMNVEV (reference sequence). In DNA, the CDR3 is TGTGCCAGCAGTCCCATCCACTCGGACAGGGGGCCTCAGCCCCAGCATTTT. This gives the protein CASSPIHSDRGPQPQHF.

CDR3 DNA: TGTGCCAGCTCACCACTGGCAGCTCAAGAGACCCAGTACTTC. Amino acids: CASSPLAAQETQYF. The gene calls are TRBV18 and TRBJ2-5; D not certain. CDR1 and CDR2 (germline): KGHSH, LQKENI. V lost 1 base and J lost 2, with 8 bases in between. The CDR3 consists of 14 residues.

The V call is TRBV18, the J call TRBJ2-1; D gene uncertain. V lost 0 bases to trimming and J lost 6 bases, with 21 bases between them. The CDR3 is 18 amino acids. Germline assignment: CDR1 KGHSH and CDR2 LQKENI. CDR3 sequence reads: CASSPPSGPGRRFNEQFF. CDR3 nucleotide sequence: TGTGCCAGCTCACCACCGTCAGGCCCGGGCCGAAGATTCAATGAGCAGTTCTTC.

In its sample, this clone was seen once. The V and J genes are TRBV7-2 and TRBJ2-3; TRBD2 aligns across 12 bases. Germline V gives CDR1 SGHTA, CDR2 FQGNSA. The CDR3 loop spans 16 amino acids. V shed 6 bases, J shed 4 bases, and the junction held 8 bases outside the gene matches. The CDR3 coding sequence is TGTGCCAGCAGTCCTAGCGGGGGGGCCCCCGCAGATACGCAGTATTTT. Its translation is CASSPSGGAPADTQYF.

The V and J genes are TRBV7-2 and TRBJ1-6, with TRBD1 matching 7 bases. CDR1 SGHTA and CDR2 FQGNSA come from the germline V gene. V lost 5 bases to trimming and J lost 6 bases; unmatched junction nucleotides: 10. This CDR3 region has 16 residues. CDR3 sequence (DNA): TGTGCCAGCAGCGCTCGACAGGGTACGGGTAATTCACCCCTCCACTTT. Its protein product is CASSARQGTGNSPLHF.

This chain links TRBV19 with TRBJ2-2; the D is unclear. The germline gives CDR1 LNHDA, CDR2 SQIVND (reference sequence). CDR3 length equals 13 residues. V lost 4 bases, J lost 0 bases, and 3 bases lay in between. As DNA, the CDR3 is TGTGCCAGTAGTACGGCGAACACCGGGGAGCTGTTTTTT. It specifies CASSTANTGELFF.

The chain employs TRBV2 and TRBJ2-7; no definite D call. The CDR3 extends over 13 amino acids. Looked up from germline, CDR1 is SNHLY and CDR2 is FYNNEI. Trimming removed 6 bases from V and 6 bases from J, with 15 bases in between. The CDR3: CASRRESGSEQYV. CDR3 nucleotide sequence: TGTGCCAGCAGGCGCGAATCCGGATCCGAGCAGTACGTC.

This clone was detected only a few times. J is TRBJ2-3 and V is TRBV10-3; 8 positions agree with TRBD1. V lost 0 bases to trimming and J lost 1 base; unmatched junction nucleotides: 3. CDR1 is ENHRY, CDR2 SYGVKD, per germline. This CDR3 spans 16 amino acids. CDR3 in DNA: TGTGCCATCAGTGAGTCTGAGACAGGGGGCACAGATACGCAGTATTTT. Translation gives CAISESETGGTDTQYF.

The chain is built from TRBV12-3 or TRBV12-4 and TRBJ1-6; no reliable D call. Trimming shortened V by 3 bases and J by 8 bases, and 8 bases separated the two germline ends. This CDR3 has 13 residues. CDR3 protein: CASSFWEDSPLHF. The CDR3 coding sequence is TGTGCCAGCAGTTTTTGGGAAGATTCACCCCTCCACTTT.

The chain combines TRBV18 with TRBJ1-1; D perhaps matches TRBD1 (5 bases). The germline CDR1 and CDR2 sequences are KGHSH and LQKENI. Deletions cut 3 bases from V and 1 base from J, with 9 bases between. CDR3 length: 14 amino acids. In DNA, the CDR3 is TGTGCCAGCTCACCGACCGGGACGAACACTGAAGCTTTCTTT. Translated, it gives CASSPTGTNTEAFF.

The genes are TRBV6-1 and TRBJ2-1, with a weak D call TRBD2 (7 bases). V lost 1 base to trimming and J lost 0 bases, with 10 bases between them. The CDR3 runs to 16 residues. Germline V CDR1 and CDR2: MNHNS, SASEGT. The CDR3 nucleotides are TGTGCCAGCAGTGAAGAGGGGGGGAGCTCCTACAATGAGCAGTTCTTC. Translated, it gives CASSEEGGSSYNEQFF.

The rearrangement joins TRBV5-1 to TRBJ2-2, with 10 bases identical to TRBD2. Germline values: CDR1 SGHRS, CDR2 YFSETQ. Trimming cost V 4 bases and J 0 bases; bases outside gene matches: 12. This CDR3 spans 19 amino acids. In DNA, the CDR3 is TGCGCCAGCAGCGTGAGGTCCCAGCGGGGGGGGACGAACACCGGGGAGCTGTTTTTT. This codes for CASSVRSQRGGTNTGELFF.

The chain combines TRBV19 with TRBJ2-5, with TRBD1 matching over 7 bases. With 2 bases clipped from V and 3 bases from J, the junction kept 9 bases outside the gene matches. The CDR3 loop spans 16 amino acids. Germline lookup yields CDR1 LNHDA and CDR2 SQIVND (reference sequence). CDR3 loop: CASSIWDSTTEETQYF. The CDR3 DNA reads as TGTGCCAGTAGTATATGGGACAGTACAACCGAAGAGACCCAGTACTTC. Supplemented by reference TRBV19 and TRBJ2-5, the full variable domain reads DGGITQSPKYLFRKEGQNVTLSCEQNLNHDAMYWYRQDPGQGLRLIYYSQIVNDFQKGDIAEGYSVSREKKESFPLTVTSAQKNPTAFYLCASSIWDSTTEETQYFGPGTRLLVL.

This clone was picked up one time. The gene calls are TRBV27 and TRBJ1-2, with TRBD1 matching over 8 bases. Germline V lookup: CDR1 MNHEY, CDR2 SMNVEV (reference sequence). The length of the CDR3 is 15 residues. The junction had 9 bases not matched to a gene; V was cut back by 6 bases and J by 3 bases. The CDR3 DNA reads as TGTGCCAGCAGGCTAACCCTGACAGGGGACTATGGCTACACCTTC. This encodes CASRLTLTGDYGYTF.

The CDR3 DNA reads TGTGCCAGCAGTCCCCAAGGACGGCGTTTTAACTATGGCTACACCTTC. This translates into CASSPQGRRFNYGYTF. The V and J genes are TRBV28 and TRBJ1-2; D remains unclear. CDR1 is MDHEN, CDR2 SYDVKM, per germline. The CDR3 totals 16 residues. V shed 5 bases and J shed 1 base, with 17 bases lying between them.

This clone has just one count. The chain uses TRBV5-4 and TRBJ1-1, with D uncertain. This CDR3 spans 13 amino acids. The germline V and J ends were trimmed by 3 bases and 7 bases, with 13 bases remaining between them. The V gene's germline CDR1 is SGHNT and CDR2 YYREEE (reference sequence). CDR3 in amino acids: CASSSPTENEAFF. The CDR3 DNA sequence: TGTGCCAGCAGCTCACCTACAGAGAATGAAGCTTTCTTT.